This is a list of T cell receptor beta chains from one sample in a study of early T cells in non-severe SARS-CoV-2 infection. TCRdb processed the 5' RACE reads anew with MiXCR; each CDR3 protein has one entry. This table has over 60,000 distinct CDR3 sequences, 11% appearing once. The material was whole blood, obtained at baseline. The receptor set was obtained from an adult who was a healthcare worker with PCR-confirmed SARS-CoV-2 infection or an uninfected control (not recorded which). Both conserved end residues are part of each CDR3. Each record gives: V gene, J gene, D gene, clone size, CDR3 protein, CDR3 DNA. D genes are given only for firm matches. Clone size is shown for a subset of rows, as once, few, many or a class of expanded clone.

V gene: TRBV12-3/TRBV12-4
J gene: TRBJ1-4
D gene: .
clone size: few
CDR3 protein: CASSFIGGSEKLFF
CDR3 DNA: TGTGCCAGCAGTTTTATAGGGGGGAGTGAAAAACTGTTTTTT

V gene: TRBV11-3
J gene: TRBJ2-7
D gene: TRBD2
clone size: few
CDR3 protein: CASSRGDYEQYF
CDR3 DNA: TGTGCCAGCAGCCGGGGGGACTACGAGCAGTACTTC

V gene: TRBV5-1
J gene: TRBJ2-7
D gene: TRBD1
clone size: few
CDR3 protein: CASSSGTGPYEQYF
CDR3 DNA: TGCGCCAGCAGCTCCGGGACAGGGCCCTACGAGCAGTACTTC

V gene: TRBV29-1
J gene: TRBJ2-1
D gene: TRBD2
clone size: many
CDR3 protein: CSVDIRLAGSNSSYNEQFF
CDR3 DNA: TGCAGCGTTGATATTCGGCTAGCGGGGTCCAATAGCTCCTACAATGAGCAGTTCTTC

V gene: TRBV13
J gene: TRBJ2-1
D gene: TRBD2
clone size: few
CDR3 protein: CASSSRLAGAINEQFF
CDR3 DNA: TGTGCCAGCAGCAGTCGACTAGCGGGGGCCATCAATGAGCAGTTCTTC

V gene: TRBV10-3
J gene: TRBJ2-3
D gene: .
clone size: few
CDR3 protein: CATRGGETTDTQYF
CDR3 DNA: TGTGCCACCCGGGGCGGGGAGACCACAGATACGCAGTATTTT

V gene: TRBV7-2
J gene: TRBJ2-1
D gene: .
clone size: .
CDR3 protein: CASSLGGATREYNEQFF
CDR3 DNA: TGTGCCAGCAGCTTAGGCGGGGCGACCCGAGAATACAATGAGCAGTTCTTC

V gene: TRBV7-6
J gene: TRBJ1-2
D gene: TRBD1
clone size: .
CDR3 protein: CASSLGGTGNYGYTF
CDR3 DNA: TGTGCCAGCAGCCTGGGGGGGACAGGCAACTATGGCTACACCTTC

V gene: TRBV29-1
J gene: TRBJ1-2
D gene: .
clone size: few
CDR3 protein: CSVEDVGGYTF
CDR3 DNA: TGCAGCGTTGAAGATGTTGGTGGCTACACCTTC

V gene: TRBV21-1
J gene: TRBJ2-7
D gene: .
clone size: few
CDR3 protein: CASRPPQVPSYEQYF
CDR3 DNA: TGTGCCAGCCGACCACCACAGGTTCCCTCCTACGAGCAGTACTTC

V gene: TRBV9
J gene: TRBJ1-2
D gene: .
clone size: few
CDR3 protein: CASSDRENYGYTF
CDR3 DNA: TGTGCCAGCAGCGACCGGGAAAACTATGGCTACACCTTC

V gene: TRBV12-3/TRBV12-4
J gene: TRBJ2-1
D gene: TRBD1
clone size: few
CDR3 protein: CASSLVSDRGHEQFF
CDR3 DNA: TGTGCCAGCAGTTTAGTTTCGGACAGGGGGCATGAGCAGTTCTTC

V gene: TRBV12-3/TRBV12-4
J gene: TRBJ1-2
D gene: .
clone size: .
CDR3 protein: CASSFVGSSNGYTF
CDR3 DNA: TGTGCCAGCAGTTTTGTCGGGTCAAGCAATGGCTACACCTTC

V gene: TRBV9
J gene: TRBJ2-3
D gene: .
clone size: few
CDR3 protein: CASSVVGGHNLRTDTQYF
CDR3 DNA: TGTGCCAGCAGCGTAGTAGGGGGGCACAATCTCCGCACAGATACGCAGTATTTT

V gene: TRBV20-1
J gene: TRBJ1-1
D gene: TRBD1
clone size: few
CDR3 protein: CSASSSRTGDTEAFF
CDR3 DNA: TGCAGTGCTAGTAGCAGTCGGACAGGTGACACTGAAGCTTTCTTT

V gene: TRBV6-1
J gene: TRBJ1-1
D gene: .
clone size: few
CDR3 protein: CASSGYSQNTEAFF
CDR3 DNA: TGTGCCAGCAGTGGTTACAGTCAGAACACTGAAGCTTTCTTT

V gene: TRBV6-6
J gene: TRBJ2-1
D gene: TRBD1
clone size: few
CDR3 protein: CASRYRGNEQFF
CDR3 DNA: TGTGCCAGCAGGTACAGGGGTAATGAGCAGTTCTTC

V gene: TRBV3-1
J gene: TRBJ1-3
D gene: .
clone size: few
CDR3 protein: CASSPFAGYTDTIYF
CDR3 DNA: TGTGCCAGCAGCCCCTTCGCGGGTTACACAGACACCATATATTTT

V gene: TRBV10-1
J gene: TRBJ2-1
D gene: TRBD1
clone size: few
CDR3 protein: CASSEQDRGATLYNEQFF
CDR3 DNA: TGCGCCAGCAGTGAGCAAGACAGGGGCGCCACTCTCTACAATGAGCAGTTCTTC

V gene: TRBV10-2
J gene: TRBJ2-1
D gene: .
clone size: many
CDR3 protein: CASGRTGDEQFF
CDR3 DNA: TGCGCCAGCGGACGAACGGGGGATGAGCAGTTCTTC

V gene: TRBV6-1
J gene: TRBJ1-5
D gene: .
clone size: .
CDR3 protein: CASRWGLPGNQPQHF
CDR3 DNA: TGTGCCAGCAGGTGGGGACTCCCAGGCAATCAGCCCCAGCATTTT

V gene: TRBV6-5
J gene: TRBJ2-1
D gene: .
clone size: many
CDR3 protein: CASMQRRGNEQFF
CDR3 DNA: TGTGCCAGCATGCAGAGACGGGGCAATGAGCAGTTCTTC

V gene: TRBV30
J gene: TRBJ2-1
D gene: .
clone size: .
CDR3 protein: CAWTPGSYIEQFF
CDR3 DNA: TGTGCCTGGACTCCAGGATCCTACATTGAGCAGTTCTTC

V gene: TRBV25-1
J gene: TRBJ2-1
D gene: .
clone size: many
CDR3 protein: CASSERQKSSYNEQFF
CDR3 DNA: TGTGCCAGCAGTGAACGACAGAAGAGCTCCTACAATGAGCAGTTCTTC

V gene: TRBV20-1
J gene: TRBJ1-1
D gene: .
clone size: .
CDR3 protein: CSARDKVWVTEAFF
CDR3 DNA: TGCAGTGCTAGAGATAAAGTCTGGGTCACTGAAGCTTTCTTT

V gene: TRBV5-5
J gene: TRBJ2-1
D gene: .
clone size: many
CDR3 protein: CASSWVSNGIEQFF
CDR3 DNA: TGTGCCAGCAGCTGGGTTAGTAACGGGATTGAGCAGTTCTTC

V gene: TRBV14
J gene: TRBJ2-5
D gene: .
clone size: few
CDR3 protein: CASSRALRETQYF
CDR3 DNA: TGTGCCAGCAGCCGGGCCCTCCGAGAGACCCAGTACTTC

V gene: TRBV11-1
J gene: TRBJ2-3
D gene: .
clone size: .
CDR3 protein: CASSLVPGARTDTQYF
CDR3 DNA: TGTGCCAGCAGCTTAGTCCCCGGGGCGCGAACAGATACGCAGTATTTT

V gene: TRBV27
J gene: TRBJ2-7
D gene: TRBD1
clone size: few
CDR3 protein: CASSMKTGGHEQYF
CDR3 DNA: TGTGCCAGCAGTATGAAGACAGGGGGCCACGAGCAGTACTTC

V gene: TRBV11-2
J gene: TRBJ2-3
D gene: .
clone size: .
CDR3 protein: CASSRDGGRSRTDTQYF
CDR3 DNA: TGTGCCAGCAGCCGCGACGGGGGGCGGAGTAGGACAGATACGCAGTATTTT

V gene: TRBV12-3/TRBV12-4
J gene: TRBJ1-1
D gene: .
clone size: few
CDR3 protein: CASSLDRTNTEAFF
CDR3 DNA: TGTGCCAGCAGTTTGGACAGAACAAACACTGAAGCTTTCTTT

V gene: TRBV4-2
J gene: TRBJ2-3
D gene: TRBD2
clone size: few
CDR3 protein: CASSGRGGNTDTQYF
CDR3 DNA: TGTGCCAGCAGCGGACGCGGGGGTAACACAGATACGCAGTATTTT

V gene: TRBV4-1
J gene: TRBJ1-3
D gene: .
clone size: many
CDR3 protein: CASSQETSSFSGNTIYF
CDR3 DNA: TGCGCCAGCAGCCAAGAAACCAGTTCTTTCTCTGGAAACACCATATATTTT

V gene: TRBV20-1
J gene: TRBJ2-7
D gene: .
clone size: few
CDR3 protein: CSASPTGFPYEQYF
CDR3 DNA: TGCAGTGCTTCCCCAACAGGCTTCCCCTACGAGCAGTACTTC

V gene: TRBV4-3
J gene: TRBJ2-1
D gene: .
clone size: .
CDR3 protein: CASSQDSRGPPGNEQFF
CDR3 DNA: TGCGCCAGCAGCCAAGATTCGCGCGGGCCCCCGGGCAATGAGCAGTTCTTC

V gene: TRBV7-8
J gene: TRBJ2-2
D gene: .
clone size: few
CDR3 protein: CASSTLSGFNTGELFF
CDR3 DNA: TGTGCCAGCAGCACGCTTAGCGGATTCAACACCGGGGAGCTGTTTTTT

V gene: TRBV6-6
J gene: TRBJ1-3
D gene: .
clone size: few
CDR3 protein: CASSYSNSGGNTIYF
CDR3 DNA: TGTGCCAGCAGTTACTCGAACTCGGGGGGAAACACCATATATTTT

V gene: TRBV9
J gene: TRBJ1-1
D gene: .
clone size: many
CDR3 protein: CASSVLPTTEAFF
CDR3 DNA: TGTGCCAGCAGCGTTCTCCCGACCACTGAAGCTTTCTTT

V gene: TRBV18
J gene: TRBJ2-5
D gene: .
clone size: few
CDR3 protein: CASSRAFQETQYF
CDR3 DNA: TGTGCCAGCTCACGGGCCTTTCAAGAGACCCAGTACTTC

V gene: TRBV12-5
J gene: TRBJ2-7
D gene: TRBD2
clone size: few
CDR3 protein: CASGSGGEQYF
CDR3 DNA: TGTGCTAGTGGTTCGGGAGGGGAGCAGTACTTC

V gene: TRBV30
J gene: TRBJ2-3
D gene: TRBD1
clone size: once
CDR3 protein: CAWSALPGQGTDTQYF
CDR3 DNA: TGTGCCTGGAGTGCACTCCCGGGACAGGGCACAGATACGCAGTATTTT

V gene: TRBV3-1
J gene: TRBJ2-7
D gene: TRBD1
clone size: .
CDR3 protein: CASTSGQGHEQYF
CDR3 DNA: TGTGCCAGCACCAGCGGACAGGGCCACGAGCAGTACTTC

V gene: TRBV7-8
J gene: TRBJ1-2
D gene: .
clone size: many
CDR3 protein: CASSSLQGNYGYTF
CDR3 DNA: TGTGCCAGCAGCTCCCTTCAGGGGAACTATGGCTACACCTTC

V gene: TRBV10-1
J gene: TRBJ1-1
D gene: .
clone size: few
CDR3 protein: CASTQSVKVNGEAFF
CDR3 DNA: TGCGCCAGCACCCAATCAGTTAAGGTGAACGGTGAAGCTTTCTTT

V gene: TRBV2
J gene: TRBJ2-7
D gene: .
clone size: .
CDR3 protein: CASAMAVSYEQYF
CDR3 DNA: TGTGCCAGCGCAATGGCCGTCTCCTACGAGCAGTACTTC

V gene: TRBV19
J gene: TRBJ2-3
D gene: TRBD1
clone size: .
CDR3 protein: CASSIDRTGLTDTQYF
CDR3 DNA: TGTGCCAGTAGTATAGACCGGACAGGGCTCACAGATACGCAGTATTTT

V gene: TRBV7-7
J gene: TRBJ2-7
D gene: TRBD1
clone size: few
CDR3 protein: CASNLNRDRGARGHEQYF
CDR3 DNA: TGTGCTAGCAACCTAAACCGGGACAGGGGCGCCCGGGGTCACGAGCAGTACTTC

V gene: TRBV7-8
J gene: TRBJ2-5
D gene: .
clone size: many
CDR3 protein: CASSLMDSSQAYF
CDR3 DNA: TGTGCCAGCAGCTTAATGGACTCTTCCCAAGCGTACTTC

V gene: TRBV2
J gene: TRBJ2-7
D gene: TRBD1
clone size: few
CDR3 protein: CASSRQGAYEQYF
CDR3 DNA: TGTGCCAGCAGTCGACAGGGGGCCTACGAGCAGTACTTC

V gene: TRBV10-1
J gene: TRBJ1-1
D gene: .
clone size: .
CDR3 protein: CASSGSGEDTEAFF
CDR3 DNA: TGCGCCAGCAGTGGCTCAGGGGAGGACACTGAAGCTTTCTTT

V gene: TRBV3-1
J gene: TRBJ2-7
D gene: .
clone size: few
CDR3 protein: CASSQDNSPLEQYF
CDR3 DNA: TGTGCCAGCAGCCAGGATAACTCACCATTGGAGCAGTACTTC

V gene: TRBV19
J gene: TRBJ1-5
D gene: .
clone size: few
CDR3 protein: CASIPGGGSQPQHF
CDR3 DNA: TGTGCCAGTATACCCGGAGGAGGAAGTCAGCCCCAGCATTTT

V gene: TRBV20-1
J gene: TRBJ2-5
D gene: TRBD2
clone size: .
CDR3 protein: CSARGASGTSLQETQYF
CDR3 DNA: TGCAGTGCTAGAGGGGCGTCCGGGACTAGCTTGCAAGAGACCCAGTACTTC

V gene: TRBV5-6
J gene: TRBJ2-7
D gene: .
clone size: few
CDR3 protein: CASSSDYEQYF
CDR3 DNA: TGTGCCAGCAGCTCCGATTACGAGCAGTACTTC

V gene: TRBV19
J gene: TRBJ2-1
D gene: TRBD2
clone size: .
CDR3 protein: CASHTGTSDLNEQFF
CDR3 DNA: TGTGCCAGCCATACCGGGACTAGCGATCTCAATGAGCAGTTCTTC

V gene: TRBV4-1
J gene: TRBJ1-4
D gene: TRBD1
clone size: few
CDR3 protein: CASSQGQGLNEKLFF
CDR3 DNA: TGCGCCAGCAGCCAAGGACAGGGATTAAATGAAAAACTGTTTTTT